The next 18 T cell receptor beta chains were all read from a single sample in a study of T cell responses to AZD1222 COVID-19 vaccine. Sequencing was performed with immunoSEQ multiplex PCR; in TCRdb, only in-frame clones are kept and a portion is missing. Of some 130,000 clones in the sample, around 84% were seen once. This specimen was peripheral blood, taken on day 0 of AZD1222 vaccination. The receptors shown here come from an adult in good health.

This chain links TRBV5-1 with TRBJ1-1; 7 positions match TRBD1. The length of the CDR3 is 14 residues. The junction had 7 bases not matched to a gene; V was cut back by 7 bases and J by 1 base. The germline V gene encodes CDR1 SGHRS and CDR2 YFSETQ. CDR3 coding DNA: TGCGCCAGCCAAGGGGGCGGTCCGAACACTGAAGCTTTCTTT. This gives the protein CASQGGGPNTEAFF. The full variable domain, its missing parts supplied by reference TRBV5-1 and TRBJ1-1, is KAGVTQTPRYLIKTRGQQVTLSCSPISGHRSVSWYQQTPGQGLQFLFEYFSETQRNKGNFPGRFSGRQFSNSRSEMNVSTLELGDSALYLCASQGGGPNTEAFFGQGTRLTVV.

This CDR3 reads CASRSDRTANYGYTF. The CDR3 coding sequence is TGTGCCAGCAGATCTGACAGGACCGCTAACTATGGCTACACCTTC. The chain carries TRBV2 and TRBJ1-2; TRBD1 might be the D (6 bases). In germline, CDR1 is SNHLY, CDR2 FYNNEI. The CDR3 is 15 amino acids. V was trimmed by 6 bases and J by 0 bases, leaving 14 bases between them.

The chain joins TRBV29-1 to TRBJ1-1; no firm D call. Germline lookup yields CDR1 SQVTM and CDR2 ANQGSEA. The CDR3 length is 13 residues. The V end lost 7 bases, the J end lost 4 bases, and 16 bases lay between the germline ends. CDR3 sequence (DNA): TGCAGCGGAGGAGACGTACGCAGCACTGAAGCTTTCTTT. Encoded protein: CSGGDVRSTEAFF. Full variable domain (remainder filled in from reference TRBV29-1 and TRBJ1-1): SAVISQKPSRDICQRGTSLTIQCQVDSQVTMMFWYRQQPGQSLTLIATANQGSEATYESGFVIDKFPISRPNLTFSTLTVSNMSPEDSSIYLCSGGDVRSTEAFFGQGTRLTVV.

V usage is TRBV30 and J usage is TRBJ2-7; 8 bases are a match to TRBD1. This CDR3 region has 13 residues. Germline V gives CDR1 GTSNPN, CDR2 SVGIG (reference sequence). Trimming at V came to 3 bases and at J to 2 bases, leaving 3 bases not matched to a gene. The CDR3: CAWRGQGTYEQYF. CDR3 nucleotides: TGTGCCTGGAGAGGACAGGGAACCTACGAGCAGTACTTC.

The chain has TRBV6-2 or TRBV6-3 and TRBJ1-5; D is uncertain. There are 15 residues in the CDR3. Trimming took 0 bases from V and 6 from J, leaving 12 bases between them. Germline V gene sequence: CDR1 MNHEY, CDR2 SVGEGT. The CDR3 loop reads CASSYSILIGQPQHF. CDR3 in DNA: TGTGCCAGCAGTTACTCGATATTAATTGGTCAGCCCCAGCATTTT.

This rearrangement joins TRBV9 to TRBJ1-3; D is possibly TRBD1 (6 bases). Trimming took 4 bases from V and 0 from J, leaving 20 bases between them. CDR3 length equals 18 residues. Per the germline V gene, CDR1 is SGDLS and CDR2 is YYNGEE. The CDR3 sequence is CASSYQPTGSSSGNTIYF. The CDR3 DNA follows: TGTGCCAGCAGCTACCAGCCGACAGGATCGAGCTCTGGAAACACCATATATTTT.

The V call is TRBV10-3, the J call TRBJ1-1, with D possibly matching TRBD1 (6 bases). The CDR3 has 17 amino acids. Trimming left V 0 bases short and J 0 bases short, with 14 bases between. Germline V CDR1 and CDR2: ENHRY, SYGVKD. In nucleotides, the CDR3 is TGTGCCATCAGTGAGTCGAAAAGGGGGAATATGAACACTGAAGCTTTCTTT. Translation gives CAISESKRGNMNTEAFF.

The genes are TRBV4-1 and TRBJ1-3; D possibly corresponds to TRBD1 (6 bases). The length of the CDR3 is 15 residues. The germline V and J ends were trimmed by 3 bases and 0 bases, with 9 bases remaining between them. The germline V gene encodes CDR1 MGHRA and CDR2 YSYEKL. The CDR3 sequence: CASSHGQSSGNTIYF. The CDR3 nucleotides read TGCGCCAGCAGCCACGGACAGTCCTCTGGAAACACCATATATTTT.

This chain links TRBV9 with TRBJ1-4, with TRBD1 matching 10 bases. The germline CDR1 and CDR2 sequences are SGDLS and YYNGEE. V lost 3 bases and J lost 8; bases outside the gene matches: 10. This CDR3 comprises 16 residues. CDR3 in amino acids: CASSEDQTGGREKLFF. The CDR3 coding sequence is TGTGCCAGCAGCGAGGACCAGACAGGGGGCCGGGAAAAACTGTTTTTT.

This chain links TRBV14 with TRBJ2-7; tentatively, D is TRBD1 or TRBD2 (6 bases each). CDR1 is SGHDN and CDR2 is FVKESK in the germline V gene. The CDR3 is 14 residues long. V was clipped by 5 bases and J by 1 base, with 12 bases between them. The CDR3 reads CASSKEGGSYEQYF. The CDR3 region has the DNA TGTGCCAGCAGCAAGGAGGGGGGTTCCTACGAGCAGTACTTC. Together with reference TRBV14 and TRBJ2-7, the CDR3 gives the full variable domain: EAGVTQFPSHSVIEKGQTVTLRCDPISGHDNLYWYRRVMGKEIKFLLHFVKESKQDESGMPNNRFLAERTGGTYSTLKVQPAELEDSGVYFCASSKEGGSYEQYFGPGTRLTVT.

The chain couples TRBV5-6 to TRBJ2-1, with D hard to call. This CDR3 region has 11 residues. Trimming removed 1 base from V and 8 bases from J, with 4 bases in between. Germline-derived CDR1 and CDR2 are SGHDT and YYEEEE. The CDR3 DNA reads TGTGCCAGCAGCTTGTACTATGAGCAGTTCTTC. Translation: CASSLYYEQFF.

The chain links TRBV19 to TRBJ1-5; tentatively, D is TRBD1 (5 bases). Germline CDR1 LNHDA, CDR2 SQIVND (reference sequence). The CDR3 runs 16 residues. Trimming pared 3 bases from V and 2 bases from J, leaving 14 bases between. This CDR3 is CASSIYRTSGNQPQHF. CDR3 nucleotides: TGTGCCAGTAGTATTTATAGGACATCCGGCAATCAGCCCCAGCATTTT.

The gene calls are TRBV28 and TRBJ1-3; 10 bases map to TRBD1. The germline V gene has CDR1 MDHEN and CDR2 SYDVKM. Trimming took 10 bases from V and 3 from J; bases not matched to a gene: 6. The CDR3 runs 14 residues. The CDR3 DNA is TGTGCCACCCGGACAGGGGGAGATGGAAACACCATATATTTT. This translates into CATRTGGDGNTIYF.

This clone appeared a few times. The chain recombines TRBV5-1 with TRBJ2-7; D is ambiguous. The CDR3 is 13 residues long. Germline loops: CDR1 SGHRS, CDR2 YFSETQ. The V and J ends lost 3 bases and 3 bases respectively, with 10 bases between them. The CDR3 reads CASSSEMGYEQYF. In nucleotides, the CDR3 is TGCGCCAGCAGCTCAGAAATGGGCTACGAGCAGTACTTC. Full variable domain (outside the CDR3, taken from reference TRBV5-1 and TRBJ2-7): KAGVTQTPRYLIKTRGQQVTLSCSPISGHRSVSWYQQTPGQGLQFLFEYFSETQRNKGNFPGRFSGRQFSNSRSEMNVSTLELGDSALYLCASSSEMGYEQYFGPGTRLTVT.

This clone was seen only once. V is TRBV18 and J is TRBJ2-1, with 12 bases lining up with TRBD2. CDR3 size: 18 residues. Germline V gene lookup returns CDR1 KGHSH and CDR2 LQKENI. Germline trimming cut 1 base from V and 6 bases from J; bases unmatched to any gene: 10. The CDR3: CASSPLNGATSGGNEQFF. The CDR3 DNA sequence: TGTGCCAGCTCACCACTCAACGGTGCGACTAGCGGGGGCAATGAGCAGTTCTTC.

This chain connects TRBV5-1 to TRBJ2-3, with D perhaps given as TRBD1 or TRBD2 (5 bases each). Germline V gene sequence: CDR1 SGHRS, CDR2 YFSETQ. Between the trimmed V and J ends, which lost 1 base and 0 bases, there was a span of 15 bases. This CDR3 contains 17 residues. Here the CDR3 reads CASSLLPTGASTDTQYF. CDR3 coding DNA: TGCGCCAGCAGCTTGTTGCCTACCGGGGCCAGCACAGATACGCAGTATTTT. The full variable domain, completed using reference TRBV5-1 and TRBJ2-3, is KAGVTQTPRYLIKTRGQQVTLSCSPISGHRSVSWYQQTPGQGLQFLFEYFSETQRNKGNFPGRFSGRQFSNSRSEMNVSTLELGDSALYLCASSLLPTGASTDTQYFGPGTRLTVL.

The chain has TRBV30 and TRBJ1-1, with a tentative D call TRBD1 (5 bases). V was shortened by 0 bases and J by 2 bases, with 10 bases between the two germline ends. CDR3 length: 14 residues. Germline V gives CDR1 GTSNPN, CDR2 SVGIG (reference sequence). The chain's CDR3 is CAWSVGTVNTEAFF. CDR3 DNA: TGTGCCTGGAGTGTAGGGACTGTTAACACTGAAGCTTTCTTT. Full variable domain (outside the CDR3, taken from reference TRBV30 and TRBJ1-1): SQTIHQWPATLVQPVGSPLSLECTVEGTSNPNLYWYRQAAGRGLQLLFYSVGIGQISSEVPQNLSASRPQDRQFILSSKKLLLSDSGFYLCAWSVGTVNTEAFFGQGTRLTVV.

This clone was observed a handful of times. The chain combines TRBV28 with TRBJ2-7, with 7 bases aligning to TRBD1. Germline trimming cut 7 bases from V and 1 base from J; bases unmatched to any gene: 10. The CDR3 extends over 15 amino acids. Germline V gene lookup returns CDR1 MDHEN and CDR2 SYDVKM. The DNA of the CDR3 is TGTGCCAGCACCCGCCCCGGGACAGCTTCCTACGAGCAGTACTTC. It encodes CASTRPGTASYEQYF. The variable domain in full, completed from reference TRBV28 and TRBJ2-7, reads DVKVTQSSRYLVKRTGEKVFLECVQDMDHENMFWYRQDPGLGLRLIYFSYDVKMKEKGDIPEGYSVSREKKERFSLILESASTNQTSMYLCASTRPGTASYEQYFGPGTRLTVT.